The present T cell receptor (beta chain) was sequenced within a study of monozygotic twins with inflammatory bowel disease (dated 2019 in TCRdb). General notes on the study: In total, about 28 monozygotic twin pairs made up the full study: 19 Danish pairs, all IBD-discordant, plus nine German pairs, of which four were IBD-concordant and five were IBD-discordant. Within discordant pairs, disease-associated traits were sought mainly by comparing IBD patients with their genetically identical healthy co-twins. Each individual had, on average, about 151 000 unique TCRalpha sequences and 181 000 unique TCRbeta sequences available for analysis. Points the paper makes about the study in general: Concordant and discordant twins showed no difference in repertoire similarity, possibly because of limited statistical power. Compared with healthy twins, IBD patients had fewer clonotypes in common with other individuals, a difference most pronounced in patients showing signs of disease activity. Measured by the inverse Simpson index, TCRbeta repertoire diversity was lower in IBD patients than in their healthy co-twins. Different T cell subtypes could not be distinguished in the analysis. Because patients were on differing immunosuppressive treatments, the repertoires may have picked up extra background noise and inter-individual variability. The results gave no support for a single strong signal or clonotype linked to IBD.

As encoded in the germline V gene, CDR1 is KGHDR while CDR2 is SFDVKD. There are 15 amino acids in the CDR3, from cysteine to phenylalanine inclusive. No DNA was logged. Details on this clonotype: Its recognized antigen is unknown.

From each donor, a roughly 2.6 ml peripheral blood sample was collected into PAXgene tubes and stored at -80 degrees C. Without any T cell sorting, total RNA was extracted from whole blood using the PAXgene blood miRNA kit on an automated QIAcube. Peripheral blood from monozygotic twin pairs concordant or discordant for inflammatory bowel disease was subjected to deep TCRalpha and TCRbeta repertoire profiling with unique molecular barcoding. For every twin pair, smoking habits were documented, and each individual was categorised as a current, former or never smoker. Library prep was done by 5' RACE. For each TCR library, 3,500 to 4,000 ng of total RNA was used. For each sample, cDNA synthesis was carried out in eight separate reactions using SMARTScribe reverse transcriptase. Unique molecular identifiers containing a 6-nucleotide sample barcode were introduced through template switching during cDNA synthesis. TCRalpha and TCRbeta cDNA was amplified in two nested PCRs of roughly 16 and 10 cycles, and bead purification was carried out after each PCR. Before amplification, the cDNA was both treated with uracil DNA-glycosylase and purified with the QIAquick PCR purification kit. The second PCR added Illumina TruSeq-compatible adapters along with sample-specific barcodes. TapeStation and Qubit were used to check library quality and concentration, and around 4.5 ng of each library went into the pool. The pooled libraries were sequenced with 2 x 100 bp reads and custom sequencing primers on an Illumina HiSeq2500 single-index Rapid Run. As for the original processing: PCR and sequencing errors were corrected by UMI-based consensus assembly using MiGEC version 1.2.6. MiXCR version 2.1.1 handled V(D)J alignment, clonotype assembly and CDR3 extraction. Normalisation of gene usage, clonotype sharing and MAIT/NKT TCR abundance was achieved by analysing the top 1000, 10 000 and 20 000 clonotypes per sample. Diversity was computed as the inverse Simpson index with the vegan R package after downsampling to 27 000 UMIs. Paired Mann-Whitney U tests were applied to discordant twin pairs, and Benjamini-Hochberg correction was used for multiple testing. Following reprocessing of the reads by TCRdb, the data hold one row per CDR3 protein sequence and no DNA is available. These V and J calls derive from TCRdb rather than the authors' analysis. The table for this sample records over 350,000 distinct CDR3 sequences. Of the sample, around 2.6% is held by the ten largest clones.

Sequenced material: blood. The V and J genes are TRBV24-1 and TRBJ2-1. This receptor was taken from a human donor with ulcerative colitis or Crohn's disease, or a healthy co-twin of an affected twin (not recorded which). CDR3 reads: CATSDLTSHGNEQFF.